The sequence of this TCR beta chain was determined in a study of cytomegalovirus exposure and HLA in healthy donors. Germline CDR1 is SGHRS and CDR2 is YFSETQ. CDR3 length: 12 residues. The V gene lost 4 bases and the J gene lost 1 base, with 5 bases spanning the gap. 60 Vbeta and 13 Jbeta primers were used in PCR. Sequenced by immunoSEQ multiplex PCR; TCRdb stores in-frame clones only, minus some. The sample lists 150,000 to 250,000 clones; 82% were seen once. The V and J genes are TRBV5-1 and TRBJ1-2; the D is unclear. Material: PBMCs. The source is a boy aged 2 to 10 in good health and CMV-seronegative. CDR3 amino acids: CASSPLNYGYTF. CDR3 DNA sequence: TGCGCCAGCAGCCCCCTTAACTATGGCTACACCTTC.